The 25 T cell receptor beta chains below were found in one sample sequenced in a study of cytomegalovirus exposure and HLA in healthy donors. The PCR employed 60 Vbeta primers together with 13 Jbeta primers. Using immunoSEQ multiplex PCR, the repertoire was profiled, and TCRdb retains in-frame clones only, with some absent. The table includes about 130,000 clones, approximately 83% detected once. The sample comprised PBMCs. These receptors came from a woman in her forties in good health and CMV-seropositive.

The chain joins TRBV27 to TRBJ2-2, with D perhaps matching TRBD2 (5 bases). From germline, CDR1 is MNHEY and CDR2 SMNVEV (reference sequence). Trimming removed 4 bases from V and 6 bases from J, with 15 bases in between. The CDR3 totals 15 residues. The CDR3: CASSSLGSGAGELFF. CDR3 in DNA: TGTGCCAGCAGTTCCCTGGGGAGCGGCGCCGGGGAGCTGTTTTTT.

This chain uses TRBV18 with TRBJ2-3; TRBD1 matches at 9 bases. The CDR3 runs to 16 residues. Losses at the gene ends were 6 bases for V and 4 bases for J; bases not matched to a gene: 11. The germline gives CDR1 KGHSH, CDR2 LQKENI. Here the CDR3 DNA reads TGTGCCAGCTCTACACCAGAGGGACAGGGTCCAGATACGCAGTATTTT. This sequence encodes CASSTPEGQGPDTQYF.

V usage is TRBV19 and J usage is TRBJ2-5, with TRBD2 matching over 10 bases. The V gene's germline CDR1 is LNHDA and CDR2 SQIVND (reference sequence). V was clipped by 7 bases and J by 9 bases; unmatched bases: 14. The CDR3 sequence is 15 residues long. The CDR3 sequence is CASKSSGSLSGAQYF. As DNA, the CDR3 is TGTGCCAGTAAATCTAGCGGGAGCCTGTCAGGGGCCCAGTACTTC.

The rearrangement uses TRBV6-4 and TRBJ2-3; the D is unclear. Trimming took off 6 bases at V and 4 bases at J, with 11 bases between the two ends. The CDR3 totals 13 residues. Per the germline V gene, CDR1 is MRHNA and CDR2 is SNTAGT. The DNA of the CDR3 is TGTGCCAGCAGCCCTAACTTTGCAGATACGCAGTATTTT. Translated: CASSPNFADTQYF.

V gene TRBV5-1 combines with J gene TRBJ2-3, with D hard to call. Germline V lookup: CDR1 SGHRS, CDR2 YFSETQ. This CDR3 is built from 16 residues. The germline V and J ends were trimmed by 3 bases and 0 bases, with 14 bases remaining between them. The CDR3 nucleotides are TGCGCCAGCAGCTCCCTGGGTAGCTGGAGCACAGATACGCAGTATTTT. Translation: CASSSLGSWSTDTQYF. Using reference TRBV5-1 and TRBJ2-3 for the parts outside the CDR3, the full variable domain is KAGVTQTPRYLIKTRGQQVTLSCSPISGHRSVSWYQQTPGQGLQFLFEYFSETQRNKGNFPGRFSGRQFSNSRSEMNVSTLELGDSALYLCASSSLGSWSTDTQYFGPGTRLTVL.

J is TRBJ2-3 and V is TRBV6-5; TRBD1 aligns across 11 bases. After removal of 10 bases from V and 6 bases from J, the junction contained 9 bases not matched to a gene. The V gene's germline CDR1 is MNHEY and CDR2 SVGAGI. The CDR3 contains 14 residues. The CDR3 region is CATMDRGRFDTQYF. The CDR3 coding sequence is TGTGCCACAATGGACAGGGGGCGTTTTGATACGCAGTATTTT.

The V gene is TRBV4-1, the J gene TRBJ2-3; D is uncertain. This CDR3 is built from 13 residues. CDR1 and CDR2 from the germline V gene are MGHRA and YSYEKL. DNA of the CDR3: TGCGCGACTGGCAGCCCTAGCACAGATACGCAGTATTTT. Its translation is CATGSPSTDTQYF.

The genes are TRBV7-3 and TRBJ2-7, with 9 bases that match TRBD2. The trim removed 4 bases at V and 3 bases at J, leaving 7 bases unmatched. The CDR3 covers 15 residues. Germline assignment: CDR1 SGHTA and CDR2 FQGTGA. The CDR3 DNA reads TGTGCCAGCAGCTCGAGTCTAGCGGGGTACTACGAGCAGTACTTC. It translates to CASSSSLAGYYEQYF. Variable domain in full (rest from reference TRBV7-3 and TRBJ2-7): GAGVSQTPSNKVTEKGKYVELRCDPISGHTALYWYRQSLGQGPEFLIYFQGTGAADDSGLPNDRFFAVRPEGSVSTLKIQRTERGDSAVYLCASSSSLAGYYEQYFGPGTRLTVT.

V is TRBV21-1 and J is TRBJ2-2; the DNA was not compared with TRBD2, the D call given in the table. TRBV21-1 is described as a pseudogene. CDR3 length: 21 amino acids. The CDR3 reads CASSKVYSSGVQDKGTGELFF. The CDR3, as DNA: TGTGCCAGCAGCAAAGTGTACTCTAGCGGGGTCCAGGATAAGGGGACCGGGGAGCTGTTTTTT.

The genes are TRBV29-1 and TRBJ2-7; no definite D call. V dropped 3 bases and J dropped 6 bases, with 3 bases sitting between them. CDR3 length: 9 amino acids. CDR1 is SQVTM and CDR2 is ANQGSEA in the germline V gene. CDR3 sequence: CSVDREQYF. CDR3 DNA sequence: TGCAGCGTTGACCGCGAGCAGTACTTC.

The genes are TRBV5-1 and TRBJ1-1; no firm D call. Trimming left V 7 bases short and J 5 bases short, with 21 bases between. The CDR3 covers 15 residues. Germline values: CDR1 SGHRS, CDR2 YFSETQ. CDR3 nucleotides: TGCGCCAGCGCCTCCGGAGGAACAGCGACAACTGAAGCTTTCTTT. Translating gives CASASGGTATTEAFF.

This chain links TRBV5-1 with TRBJ2-3; 13 positions match TRBD2. V lost 2 bases and J lost 2; bases outside the gene matches: 5. The CDR3 is 17 amino acids. Per the germline V gene, CDR1 is SGHRS and CDR2 is YFSETQ. Here the CDR3 reads CASSFGLAGEFTDTQYF. In nucleotides, the CDR3 is TGCGCCAGCAGCTTTGGACTAGCGGGGGAGTTCACAGATACGCAGTATTTT.

Remarks on this clone: A junction boundary mismatches the germline segment, possibly from a read error. This sample includes further DNA sequences coding for the same CDR3. CDR3 sequence: CASSPRPGQYYEQYF. For the CDR3, the DNA is TGCGCCAGCAGCCCTCGACCAGGACAGTACTACGAGCAGTACTTC. V usage is TRBV7-6 and J usage is TRBJ2-7, with D perhaps matching TRBD1 (6 bases). The length of the CDR3 is 15 residues. The germline CDR1 and CDR2 sequences are SGHVS and FNYEAQ.

The genes are TRBV7-2 and TRBJ1-1; D is uncertain. V dropped 1 base and J dropped 3 bases, with 12 bases sitting between them. CDR3 length: 15 amino acids. The germline V gene has CDR1 SGHTA and CDR2 FQGNSA. The CDR3 bases are TGTGCCAGCAGCTTAGATCTGAGCAGGTACACTGAAGCTTTCTTT. It translates to CASSLDLSRYTEAFF.

This clone was counted a few times. The gene calls are TRBV2 and TRBJ1-2, with D uncertain. Germline values: CDR1 SNHLY, CDR2 FYNNEI. The CDR3 contains 12 residues. Deletions cut 2 bases from V and 4 bases from J, with 5 bases between. The CDR3 DNA sequence: TGTGCCAGCAGTGAATCGGGCTATGGCTACACCTTC. Translated: CASSESGYGYTF.

The chain carries TRBV21-1 and TRBJ1-2. TRBV21-1 is noted as a pseudogene. This CDR3 has 16 residues. DNA for the CDR3: TGTGCCAGCAGCAAAGGGAGGTTGGGAAAATACTATGGCTACACCTTC. Translating it yields CASSKGRLGKYYGYTF.

The chain couples TRBV7-3 to TRBJ1-1; perhaps TRBD1 as D (6 bases). Trimming shortened V by 9 bases and J by 3 bases, and 14 bases separated the two germline ends. Germline loops: CDR1 SGHTA, CDR2 FQGTGA. This CDR3 is 13 amino acids long. CDR3 bases: TGTGCCAGTGAGGACAGCCGCTACACTGAAGCTTTCTTT. This sequence encodes CASEDSRYTEAFF. Combining the CDR3 with reference TRBV7-3 and TRBJ1-1 gives the whole variable domain GAGVSQTPSNKVTEKGKYVELRCDPISGHTALYWYRQSLGQGPEFLIYFQGTGAADDSGLPNDRFFAVRPEGSVSTLKIQRTERGDSAVYLCASEDSRYTEAFFGQGTRLTVV.

The V gene is TRBV29-1, the J gene TRBJ2-7; D possibly corresponds to TRBD1 (5 bases). Trimming removed 4 bases from V and 2 bases from J, with 9 bases in between. CDR3 length equals 12 residues. Germline lookup yields CDR1 SQVTM and CDR2 ANQGSEA. CDR3 protein: CSVADRPYEQYF. In nucleotides, the CDR3 is TGCAGCGTTGCCGACAGACCCTACGAGCAGTACTTC.

The chain combines TRBV30 with TRBJ1-5, with D perhaps matching TRBD1 (5 bases). V dropped 0 bases and J dropped 1 base, with 13 bases sitting between them. CDR1 and CDR2 (germline): GTSNPN, SVGIG (reference sequence). CDR3 length: 16 amino acids. CDR3 amino acids: CAWSVLGGVSNQPQHF. CDR3 nucleotides: TGTGCCTGGAGTGTATTGGGGGGGGTGAGCAATCAGCCCCAGCATTTT.

The chain couples TRBV30 to TRBJ1-4; 7 positions match TRBD1. CDR3 size: 12 residues. Germline trimming cut 3 bases from V and 13 bases from J; bases unmatched to any gene: 8. Germline values: CDR1 GTSNPN, CDR2 SVGIG (reference sequence). CDR3 DNA sequence: TGTGCCTGGAGGGGATGGGACAGCGCACTGTTTTTT. Its protein product is CAWRGWDSALFF.

V and J are TRBV6-5 and TRBJ1-2; D not resolved. The CDR3 runs to 13 residues. Germline V gene data show CDR1 as MNHEY and CDR2 as SVGAGI. V dropped 5 bases and J dropped 1 base, with 8 bases sitting between them. CDR3 in amino acids: CASSPTRNYGYTF. CDR3 DNA sequence: TGTGCCAGCAGTCCAACACGTAACTATGGCTACACCTTC.

The count of this clone is one. Here the CDR3 reads CASSRDYQTEAFF. The CDR3 bases are TGTGCCAGCAGCCGGGACTATCAGACTGAAGCTTTCTTT. The V call is TRBV11-2, the J call TRBJ1-1; D possibly corresponds to TRBD1 (5 bases). This CDR3 contains 13 residues. Looked up from germline, CDR1 is SGHAT and CDR2 is FQNNGV. V was cut by 5 bases and J by 5 bases, with 12 bases left in between.

J is TRBJ2-1 and V is TRBV19; the match to TRBD2 covers 7 bases. Trimming removed 5 bases from V and 8 bases from J; junction bases left unmatched: 9. CDR3 length: 14 amino acids. CDR1 LNHDA and CDR2 SQIVND come from the germline V gene (reference sequence). The CDR3 DNA sequence: TGTGCCAGTAGTCCATCGGGGGGTTTGGATGAGCAGTTCTTC. Translated, it gives CASSPSGGLDEQFF.

This rearrangement joins TRBV7-9 to TRBJ1-2; D call uncertain. Germline lookup yields CDR1 SEHNR and CDR2 FQNEAQ (reference sequence). The CDR3 loop spans 12 amino acids. Trimming left V 3 bases short and J 5 bases short, with 7 bases between. CDR3 region: CASSLENYGYTF. The CDR3 DNA is TGTGCCAGCAGCTTGGAGAATTATGGCTACACCTTC.

The V gene is TRBV2, the J gene TRBJ2-7; 8 bases align to TRBD1. The CDR3 sequence is 14 residues long. Germline CDR1 is SNHLY and CDR2 is FYNNEI. V lost 7 bases and J lost 4; bases outside the gene matches: 9. The CDR3 region has the DNA TGTGCCAGCACCCCGGACAGGGAAGGGTACGAGCAGTACTTC. Translated, it gives CASTPDREGYEQYF.